A single sample gave rise to the 8 T cell receptor beta chains below, sequenced in a study of shared clonotypes between healthy human individuals. Only in-frame clones appear in the TCRdb table, and some are missing; sequencing was by immunoSEQ multiplex PCR. This table has 450,000 or so clones, 75% to 80% appearing once. Sequencing input: PBMCs. These TCRs come from a middle-aged woman in good health. Some clones in this sample may be carry-over from other donors' samples.

A word on this clone: This may come from a read error, since a much larger clone is one base off. The V call is TRBV7-3, the J call TRBJ2-5; either TRBD1 or TRBD2 may supply D (5 bases each). The V end was cut by 5 bases, the J end by 1 base, with 8 bases between. This CDR3 region has 13 residues. Germline CDR1 SGHTA, CDR2 FQGTGA. CDR3 loop: CASSPGTQETQYF. The CDR3 nucleotides read TGTGCCAGCAGCCCCGGGACCCAAGAGACCCAGTACTTC.

The chain has TRBV5-8 and TRBJ1-5; D remains unclear. Germline V gene data show CDR1 as SGHTS and CDR2 as YDEGEE. There are 12 residues in the CDR3. V dropped 2 bases and J dropped 4 bases, with 4 bases sitting between them. This chain's CDR3 is CASSFRNQPQHF. CDR3 coding DNA: TGTGCCAGCAGCTTCAGGAATCAGCCCCAGCATTTT.

This clone was counted at least ten times. The rearrangement uses TRBV28 and TRBJ2-7, with TRBD2 as a possible D gene (6 bases). CDR3 size: 14 residues. V dropped 3 bases and J dropped 5 bases, with 14 bases sitting between them. CDR1 and CDR2 (germline): MDHEN, SYDVKM. DNA of the CDR3: TGTGCCAGCAGTTTTCCCGGGAGAGGCAACGAGCAGTACTTC. Translation: CASSFPGRGNEQYF.

The gene calls are TRBV7-2 and TRBJ2-5, with TRBD2 matching over 7 bases. Germline CDR1 and CDR2: SGHTA and FQGNSA. The CDR3 contains 15 residues. After removal of 3 bases from V and 2 bases from J, the junction contained 6 bases not matched to a gene. For the CDR3, the DNA is TGTGCCAGCAGCTTCTTAGCGGGTATTCAAGAGACCCAGTACTTC. It is translated as CASSFLAGIQETQYF.

This clone occurred a few times. The rearrangement joins TRBV7-3 to TRBJ2-6, with 7 positions matching TRBD2. V was pared by 0 bases and J by 4 bases, with 3 bases of the junction left unmatched. CDR3 length: 16 amino acids. Germline values: CDR1 SGHTA, CDR2 FQGTGA. The chain's CDR3 is CASSLTGGTGANVLTF. The CDR3 nucleotides read TGTGCCAGCAGCTTAACGGGAGGGACCGGGGCCAACGTCCTGACTTTC.

This chain links TRBV19 with TRBJ1-4, with D possibly being TRBD1 (6 bases). The V gene's germline CDR1 is LNHDA and CDR2 SQIVND (reference sequence). The ends were cut back, 4 bases at V and 3 bases at J, with 12 bases in the middle. This CDR3 region has 15 residues. CDR3 sequence (DNA): TGTGCCAGTAGTAACGGACAGTTAGCTAATGAAAAACTGTTTTTT. Amino acids: CASSNGQLANEKLFF.

Note on this clone: This sequence is one base from a far larger clone and is likely a read error. The rearrangement joins TRBV29-1 to TRBJ2-4, with TRBD1 as a possible D gene (6 bases). V lost 0 bases and J 6 bases, leaving 6 bases between the germline ends. The CDR3 is 12 amino acids. Germline-derived CDR1 and CDR2 are SQVTM and ANQGSEA. CDR3: CSVEEDRNIQYF. CDR3 in DNA: TGCAGCGTTGAAGAGGACAGAAACATTCAGTACTTC. The whole variable domain, filled in from reference TRBV29-1 and TRBJ2-4, reads SAVISQKPSRDICQRGTSLTIQCQVDSQVTMMFWYRQQPGQSLTLIATANQGSEATYESGFVIDKFPISRPNLTFSTLTVSNMSPEDSSIYLCSVEEDRNIQYFGAGTRLSVL.

The chain is built from TRBV4-2 and TRBJ2-3; TRBD2 agrees at 7 bases. CDR1 and CDR2 from the germline V gene are LGHNA and YNFKEQ. With V trimmed by 6 bases and J by 1 base, 13 bases remained unmatched. This CDR3 contains 17 residues. The CDR3 nucleotides read TGTGCCAGCAGTCGAGGGAACAGCGGGACGGGCACAGATACGCAGTATTTT. It specifies CASSRGNSGTGTDTQYF.